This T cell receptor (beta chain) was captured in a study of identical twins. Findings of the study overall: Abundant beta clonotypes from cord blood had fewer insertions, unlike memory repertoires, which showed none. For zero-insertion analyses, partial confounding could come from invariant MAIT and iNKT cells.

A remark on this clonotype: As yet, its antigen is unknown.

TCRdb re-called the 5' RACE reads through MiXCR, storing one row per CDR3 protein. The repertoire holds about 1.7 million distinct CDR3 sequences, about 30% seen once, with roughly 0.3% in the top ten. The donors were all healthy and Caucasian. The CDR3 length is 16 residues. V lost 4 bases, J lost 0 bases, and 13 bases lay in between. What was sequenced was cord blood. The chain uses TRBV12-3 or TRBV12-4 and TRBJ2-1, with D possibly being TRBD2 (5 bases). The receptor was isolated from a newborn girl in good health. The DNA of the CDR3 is TGTGCCAGCAGTTCCGGCGAGGGAAGCTCCTACAATGAGCAGTTCTTC. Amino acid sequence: CASSSGEGSSYNEQFF.